The next 26 T cell receptor beta chains were all read from a single sample in a study of shared clonotypes between healthy human individuals. Using immunoSEQ multiplex PCR, the repertoire was profiled, and TCRdb retains in-frame clones only, with some absent. Here the sample spans under 600,000 clones, approximately 97% being singletons. Input material: naive CD4+ T cells sorted from blood. As to subset: CD45RA+ positively selected. The source of these receptors is a woman in her twenties or thirties in good health.

The gene calls are TRBV6-6 and TRBJ1-2; D not resolved. With 4 bases removed from V and 7 bases from J, the gap between germline ends came to 19 bases. There are 15 residues in the CDR3. Germline V gives CDR1 MNHNY, CDR2 SVGAGI (reference sequence). CDR3 sequence reads: CASSLLYAWQSGYTF. CDR3 in DNA: TGTGCCAGCAGTTTGCTTTATGCTTGGCAGTCTGGCTACACCTTC.

The genes are TRBV28 and TRBJ1-2; weak D call: TRBD1 (5 bases). The CDR3 loop spans 12 amino acids. Trimming removed 6 bases from V and 7 bases from J, with 12 bases in between. Germline V lookup: CDR1 MDHEN, CDR2 SYDVKM. The CDR3 here is CASSPSGGGYTF. The CDR3 coding sequence is TGTGCCAGCAGCCCCTCGGGGGGTGGCTACACCTTC.

The chain joins TRBV5-6 to TRBJ1-2; tentatively, D is TRBD1 (6 bases). The CDR3 has 16 amino acids. With 1 base removed from V and 5 bases from J, the gap between germline ends came to 18 bases. Per the germline V gene, CDR1 is SGHDT and CDR2 is YYEEEE. DNA for the CDR3: TGTGCCAGCAGCTTGTCGGGGGGCTCAAGTCGGTATGGCTACACCTTC. Its translation: CASSLSGGSSRYGYTF.

This chain joins TRBV7-3 and TRBJ2-1, with D uncertain. V gave up 5 bases and J gave up 7 bases, with 15 bases separating them. The CDR3 is 14 residues long. Germline V gives CDR1 SGHTA, CDR2 FQGTGA. CDR3 nucleotide sequence: TGTGCCAGCAGCCCCGGAAGTTACGTGAATGAGCAGTTCTTC. Translation: CASSPGSYVNEQFF.

The chain employs TRBV29-1 and TRBJ2-1; no clear D. Germline CDR1 reads SQVTM; CDR2 reads ANQGSEA. V lost 4 bases to trimming and J lost 4 bases, with 8 bases between them. This CDR3 contains 12 residues. Written as DNA, the CDR3 is TGCAGCGTTGTAATCATTTACAATGAGCAGTTCTTC. Its protein is CSVVIIYNEQFF.

J is TRBJ2-7 and V is TRBV28, with D perhaps being TRBD1 or TRBD2 (6 bases each). Deletions cut 5 bases from V and 3 bases from J, with 14 bases between. CDR1 MDHEN and CDR2 SYDVKM come from the germline V gene. The CDR3 is 14 amino acids. In DNA form, the CDR3 reads TGTGCCAGCAGTACGACAGGAGGGTACTACGAGCAGTACTTC. It specifies CASSTTGGYYEQYF.

This rearrangement joins TRBV30 to TRBJ1-1, with 9 bases that match TRBD1. Germline-derived CDR1 and CDR2 are GTSNPN and SVGIG (reference sequence). The CDR3 contains 14 residues. The J segment lost 0 bases and the V segment lost 3 bases, leaving 2 bases of the junction unmatched. CDR3 residues: CAWRDRGVNTEAFF. DNA for the CDR3: TGTGCCTGGAGAGACAGGGGGGTGAACACTGAAGCTTTCTTT.

The chain has TRBV7-2 and TRBJ2-6; D is unresolved. V lost 1 base to trimming and J lost 2 bases, with 6 bases between them. This CDR3 is built from 15 residues. The V gene's germline CDR1 is SGHTA and CDR2 FQGNSA. The CDR3 here is CASSLGGTGANVLTF. For the CDR3, the DNA is TGTGCCAGCAGCTTAGGTGGGACTGGGGCCAACGTCCTGACTTTC.

The chain employs TRBV6-5 and TRBJ1-1; 8 bases align to TRBD1. V shed 4 bases, J shed 4 bases, and the junction held 5 bases outside the gene matches. The V gene's germline CDR1 is MNHEY and CDR2 SVGAGI. This CDR3 has 14 amino acids. CDR3 sequence: CASSSQGTGTEAFF. CDR3 in DNA: TGTGCCAGCAGTTCCCAGGGGACAGGCACTGAAGCTTTCTTT.

V and J are TRBV29-1 and TRBJ2-3, with a weak D call TRBD2 (5 bases). The V and J ends lost 3 bases and 1 base respectively, with 11 bases between them. The V gene's germline CDR1 is SQVTM and CDR2 ANQGSEA. The CDR3 is made up of 14 amino acids. CDR3 in DNA: TGCAGCGTTGACGGGGAAGGTGGCACAGATACGCAGTATTTT. Translating it yields CSVDGEGGTDTQYF.

The CDR3 region has the DNA TGCGCCAGCAGCCAAGAAGGGTTCTCTGGAAACACCATATATTTT. It codes for CASSQEGFSGNTIYF. The rearrangement links TRBV4-1 to TRBJ1-3; D is unclear. The CDR3 runs 15 residues. From germline, CDR1 is MGHRA and CDR2 YSYEKL. Trimming removed 0 bases from V and 0 bases from J, with 6 bases in between.

The J gene is TRBJ2-1, the V gene TRBV6-5, with TRBD2 matching 7 bases. The CDR3 runs 15 residues. V shed 4 bases and J 7 bases; nucleotides not matched to a gene: 10. Germline V lookup: CDR1 MNHEY, CDR2 SVGAGI. The chain's CDR3 is CASSWGGLLANEQFF. CDR3 nucleotide sequence: TGTGCCAGCAGTTGGGGGGGTCTCTTGGCGAATGAGCAGTTCTTC.

V and J are TRBV7-7 and TRBJ1-3; D gene ambiguous. The CDR3 extends over 14 amino acids. V shed 1 base and J shed 7 bases, with 11 bases lying between them. From germline, CDR1 is SSHAT and CDR2 FNYEAQ (reference sequence). The CDR3, as DNA: TGTGCCAGCAGCTTAGGTCCAGGCGGCAACACCATATATTTT. This encodes CASSLGPGGNTIYF. Complete variable domain (other parts from reference TRBV7-7 and TRBJ1-3): GAGVSQSPRYKVTKRGQDVTLRCDPISSHATLYWYQQALGQGPEFLTYFNYEAQPDKSGLPSDRFSAERPEGSISTLTIQRTEQRDSAMYRCASSLGPGGNTIYFGEGSWLTVV.

The chain carries TRBV10-3 and TRBJ1-2; D may be TRBD1 (5 bases). The germline CDR1 and CDR2 sequences are ENHRY and SYGVKD. The CDR3 totals 12 residues. V shed 6 bases and J shed 3 bases, with 8 bases lying between them. CDR3 in amino acids: CAISGTDYGYTF. In DNA, the CDR3 is TGTGCCATCAGCGGGACGGACTATGGCTACACCTTC.

The V and J genes are TRBV5-1 and TRBJ1-2; no reliable D call. Germline V gene data show CDR1 as SGHRS and CDR2 as YFSETQ. This CDR3 has 15 amino acids. V was trimmed by 0 bases and J by 4 bases, leaving 13 bases between them. CDR3 DNA: TGCGCCAGCAGCTTGGTGGCAGGAAACACCTATGGCTACACCTTC. The encoded protein is CASSLVAGNTYGYTF.

The chain joins TRBV5-8 to TRBJ1-1; D is possibly TRBD1 (6 bases). Germline CDR1 is SGHTS and CDR2 is YDEGEE. The CDR3 covers 13 residues. Trimming took off 5 bases at V and 7 bases at J, with 15 bases between the two ends. CDR3 region: CASRKQGRIEAFF. CDR3 sequence (DNA): TGTGCCAGCAGAAAACAGGGAAGGATTGAAGCTTTCTTT.

The CDR3 region has the DNA TGTGCCAGCAGCCACCTCCCGGAGGGGTTGAACACTGAAGCTTTCTTT. Protein product: CASSHLPEGLNTEAFF. The V and J genes are TRBV28 and TRBJ1-1; tentatively, D is TRBD1 (5 bases). Trimming removed 6 bases at V and 0 bases at J, with 17 bases between. Germline V gene lookup returns CDR1 MDHEN and CDR2 SYDVKM. The CDR3 length is 16 residues.

This clone was seen a handful of times. The CDR3 bases are TGTGCCAGCGCTCGCCCAGGCCAAAACTATGGCTACACCTTC. Its translation: CASARPGQNYGYTF. The rearrangement joins TRBV6-1 to TRBJ1-2; D not certain. The V gene's germline CDR1 is MNHNS and CDR2 SASEGT. The CDR3 contains 14 residues. The ends were cut back, 8 bases at V and 2 bases at J, with 15 bases in the middle.

This clone appeared once. This chain links TRBV18 with TRBJ1-1; maybe TRBD1 (5 bases). The CDR3 extends over 15 amino acids. The V gene lost 2 bases and the J gene lost 4 bases, with 14 bases spanning the gap. Germline values: CDR1 KGHSH, CDR2 LQKENI. The CDR3 nucleotides read TGTGCCAGCTCACCAGTCGGGGGGACCGGCACTGAAGCTTTCTTT. It codes for CASSPVGGTGTEAFF.

The count of this clone is one. The J gene is TRBJ1-6, the V gene TRBV4-1; D is perhaps TRBD1 (5 bases). From germline, CDR1 is MGHRA and CDR2 YSYEKL. V was pared by 2 bases and J by 0 bases, with 5 bases between. The CDR3 contains 15 residues. CDR3 sequence reads: CASSQQGSYNSPLHF. In DNA form, the CDR3 reads TGCGCCAGCAGCCAACAGGGCTCCTATAATTCACCCCTCCACTTT.

On this clone itself: Other DNA sequences in this specimen translate into the identical CDR3. This chain joins TRBV7-2 and TRBJ1-5; possible D gene TRBD1, 5 bases. The CDR3 covers 15 residues. V was shortened by 1 base and J by 2 bases, with 9 bases between the two germline ends. From germline, CDR1 is SGHTA and CDR2 FQGNSA. The chain's CDR3 is CASSLGGAGNQPQHF. CDR3 nucleotide sequence: TGTGCCAGCAGCTTAGGTGGGGCCGGCAATCAGCCCCAGCATTTT.

This chain joins TRBV2 and TRBJ2-5; D is possibly TRBD1 (6 bases). The ends were cut back, 4 bases at V and 4 bases at J, with 10 bases in the middle. The germline gives CDR1 SNHLY, CDR2 FYNNEI. The CDR3 spans 13 residues. CDR3 region: CASSGLGAETQYF. Written as DNA, the CDR3 is TGTGCCAGCAGTGGCCTGGGGGCAGAGACCCAGTACTTC.

V and J are TRBV4-2 and TRBJ2-3; D call uncertain. V was cut by 1 base and J by 0 bases, with 5 bases left in between. CDR1 is LGHNA and CDR2 is YNFKEQ in the germline V gene. The CDR3 consists of 14 residues. The CDR3 DNA follows: TGTGCCAGCAGCCAAGGCCACAGCACAGATACGCAGTATTTT. As protein: CASSQGHSTDTQYF.

This sequence joins TRBV30 and TRBJ1-6, with TRBD1 identical over 10 bases. The CDR3 sequence is 20 residues long. After removal of 0 bases from V and 8 bases from J, the junction contained 19 bases not matched to a gene. Germline lookup yields CDR1 GTSNPN and CDR2 SVGIG (reference sequence). CDR3 in amino acids: CAWSVHRTGGTGSVDSPLHF. The CDR3 nucleotides are TGTGCCTGGAGTGTACATCGGACAGGGGGTACGGGCTCAGTGGATTCACCCCTCCACTTT. The variable domain in full, completed from reference TRBV30 and TRBJ1-6, reads SQTIHQWPATLVQPVGSPLSLECTVEGTSNPNLYWYRQAAGRGLQLLFYSVGIGQISSEVPQNLSASRPQDRQFILSSKKLLLSDSGFYLCAWSVHRTGGTGSVDSPLHFGNGTRLTVT.

This chain links TRBV2 with TRBJ1-2; possible D gene TRBD1, 5 bases. Trimming stripped 0 bases from V and 2 bases from J, with 13 bases between. Germline V gene lookup returns CDR1 SNHLY and CDR2 FYNNEI. CDR3 length: 16 residues. In DNA form, the CDR3 reads TGTGCCAGCAGTGAAGCGGGTCCGGACAACAACTATGGCTACACCTTC. Residues: CASSEAGPDNNYGYTF.

The chain has TRBV30 and TRBJ2-7; D is uncertain. Looked up from germline, CDR1 is GTSNPN and CDR2 is SVGIG (reference sequence). The V gene lost 1 base and the J gene lost 4 bases, with 8 bases spanning the gap. CDR3 length equals 12 residues. CDR3: CAWSATLYEQYF. The CDR3 bases are TGTGCCTGGAGTGCGACTTTATACGAGCAGTACTTC.